This T cell receptor beta chain came from a study of blood T cell repertoires in COVID-19. The ends were cut back, 8 bases at V and 3 bases at J, with 19 bases in the middle. Germline lookup yields CDR1 MNHEY and CDR2 SVGAGI. The CDR3 runs 15 residues. The protocol was immunoSEQ multiplex PCR, while the TCRdb copy is restricted to in-frame clones and leaves out a portion. The repertoire has over 250,000 clones, around 87% of them found once; the top ten carry 2% to 2.5%. The rearrangement uses TRBV6-5 and TRBJ2-5; a possible D gene is TRBD2 (6 bases). The sequence derives from a woman aged 45-65 years with acute or convalescent COVID-19. Sequenced material: peripheral blood. CDR3 region: CASRQLGGEKETQYF. CDR3 in DNA: TGTGCCAGCCGACAATTGGGCGGGGAAAAAGAGACCCAGTACTTC.